A single T cell receptor beta chain is shown here with its context. Its specificity is not known. The sample belongs to a study of shared clonotypes between healthy human individuals. Trimming removed 4 bases from V and 5 bases from J, with 14 bases in between. The CDR3 sequence is 14 residues long. Germline CDR1 reads ENHRY; CDR2 reads SYGVKD. Regarding the study as a whole: Naive CD4 clonotype sharing across four donors was approximately 5%. Larger estimated richness was generally seen in naive subsets than in memory subsets.

Evenly divided among several immunoSEQ plates was the genomic DNA of each subset. Replicate PCRs for sorted subsets used 200 ng DNA; this equaled 33,000 or so T cell genomes. Using immunoSEQ multiplex PCR, the repertoire was profiled, and TCRdb retains in-frame clones only, with some absent. The sample shows over 2,000,000 clones, around 93% of them seen only once. Terminally differentiated effector memory CD45RA+ cells were left out of the naive CD8 fraction, which was CD45RO-negative and positively selected for CCR7. Sequencing used naive CD8+ T cells from PBMCs. The TCR comes from a man aged 18 to 30 in good health. Some clones in this sample may be carry-over from other donors' samples. The genes are TRBV10-3 and TRBJ2-5; tentatively, D is TRBD2 (5 bases). The CDR3 loop reads CAISVWAEAETQYF. The CDR3 region has the DNA TGTGCCATCAGTGTATGGGCGGAGGCTGAGACCCAGTACTTC.